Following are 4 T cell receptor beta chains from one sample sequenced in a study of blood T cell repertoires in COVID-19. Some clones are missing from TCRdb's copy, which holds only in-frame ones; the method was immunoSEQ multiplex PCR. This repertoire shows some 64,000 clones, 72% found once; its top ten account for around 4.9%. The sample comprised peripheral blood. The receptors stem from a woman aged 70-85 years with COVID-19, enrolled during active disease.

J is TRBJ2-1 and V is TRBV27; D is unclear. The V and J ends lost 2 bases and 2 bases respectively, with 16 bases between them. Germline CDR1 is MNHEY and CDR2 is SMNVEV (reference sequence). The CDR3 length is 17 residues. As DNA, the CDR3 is TGTGCCAGCAGTTTAATGAAGCTAGAGAGAACCTACAATGAGCAGTTCTTC. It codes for CASSLMKLERTYNEQFF.

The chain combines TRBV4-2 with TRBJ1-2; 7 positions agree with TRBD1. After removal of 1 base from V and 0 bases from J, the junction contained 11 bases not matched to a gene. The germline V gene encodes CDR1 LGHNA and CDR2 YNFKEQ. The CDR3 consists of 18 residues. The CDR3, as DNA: TGTGCCAGCAGCCAAGCAACAGGGGCCCACAACCCTAACTATGGCTACACCTTC. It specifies CASSQATGAHNPNYGYTF.

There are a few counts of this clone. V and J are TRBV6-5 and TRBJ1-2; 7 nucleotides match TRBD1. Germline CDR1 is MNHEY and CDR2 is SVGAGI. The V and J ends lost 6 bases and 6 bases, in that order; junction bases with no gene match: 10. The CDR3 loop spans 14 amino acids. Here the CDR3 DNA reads TGTGCCAGCAGGCCTAACAGGGGCGATCATGGCTACACCTTC. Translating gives CASRPNRGDHGYTF.

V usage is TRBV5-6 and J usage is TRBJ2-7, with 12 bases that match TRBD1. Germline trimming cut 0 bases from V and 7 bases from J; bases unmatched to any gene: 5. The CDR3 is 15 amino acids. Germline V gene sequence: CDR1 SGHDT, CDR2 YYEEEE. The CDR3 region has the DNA TGTGCCAGCAGCTTGGTGGGACAGGGGGCGCGTGAGCAGTACTTC. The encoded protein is CASSLVGQGAREQYF.